This T cell receptor (beta chain) was retrieved from a study of blood T cell repertoires in COVID-19. The germline CDR1 and CDR2 sequences are SNHLY and FYNNEI. There are 16 residues in the CDR3. V shed 6 bases, J shed 5 bases, and the junction held 12 bases outside the gene matches. Profiling relied on immunoSEQ multiplex PCR, and the TCRdb table lists in-frame clones only, not all of them. The sample lists a few hundred thousand clones, about 83% seen once, with under 2% in the top ten. V gene TRBV2 combines with J gene TRBJ1-2; 10 nucleotides match TRBD1. The specimen sequenced was peripheral blood. The source is a woman aged 45-65 years with acute or convalescent COVID-19. CDR3 loop: CASRAGTGDGLYGYTF. Written as DNA, the CDR3 is TGTGCCAGCAGGGCCGGGACAGGGGATGGACTTTATGGCTACACCTTC.